The rows below give T cell receptor beta chains drawn from one sample of a study of cytomegalovirus exposure and HLA in healthy donors. Using immunoSEQ multiplex PCR, the repertoire was profiled, and TCRdb retains in-frame clones only, with some absent. The sample yields around 100,000 clones, of which the top ten take up about 4%. The sequenced sample was PBMCs. The receptors stem from a young man in good health and CMV-seronegative. Both conserved end residues are part of each CDR3. The D gene is left open where the match is weak.

>TRBV5-1|.|TRBJ1-6|15
CASSLVTRSDSPLHF
TGCGCCAGCAGCTTGGTTACTAGATCCGATTCACCCCTCCACTTT
>TRBV5-1|.|TRBJ2-7|18
CASSFSGSLFGETYEQYF
TGCGCCAGCAGCTTCTCCGGGAGCCTTTTTGGGGAAACCTACGAGCAGTACTTC
>TRBV7-2|TRBD1|TRBJ1-5|17
CASSLVGTGQSNQPQHF
TGTGCCAGCAGCTTAGTTGGGACAGGGCAGAGCAATCAGCCCCAGCATTTT
>TRBV6-4|.|TRBJ2-7|14
CASSPDRSSYEQYF
TGTGCCAGCAGTCCGGACAGATCGTCCTACGAGCAGTACTTC
>TRBV6-1|.|TRBJ1-5|15
CASSDGGAGARPQHF
TGTGCCAGCAGTGATGGGGGAGCGGGGGCACGGCCCCAGCATTTT
>TRBV5-1|TRBD1|TRBJ1-2|15
CASSLSAGGAYGYTF
TGCGCCAGCAGCCTCTCGGCAGGGGGCGCCTATGGCTACACCTTC
>TRBV2|.|TRBJ1-1|13
CAASTSGDAEAFF
TGTGCCGCTAGCACGTCAGGGGACGCTGAAGCTTTCTTT
>TRBV5-6|.|TRBJ2-1|14
CASSLGQRYNEQFF
TGTGCCAGCAGCTTGGGACAGAGATACAATGAGCAGTTCTTC
>TRBV2|.|TRBJ1-1|14
CASLGGQGNTEAFF
TGTGCCAGCTTGGGGGGGCAGGGGAACACTGAAGCTTTCTTT
>TRBV19|.|TRBJ2-3|13
CASLSGSTDTQYF
TGTGCCAGCTTAAGCGGGAGCACAGATACGCAGTATTTT
>TRBV25-1|.|TRBJ2-5|14
CASSEWRYQETQYF
TGTGCCAGCAGTGAATGGAGGTACCAAGAGACCCAGTACTTC
>TRBV7-2|.|TRBJ1-1|13
CASSFERNTEAFF
TGTGCCAGCAGCTTTGAGAGGAACACTGAAGCTTTCTTT
>TRBV5-1|TRBD1|TRBJ1-2|18
CASSLGTGGAMSDYGYTF
TGCGCCAGCAGCTTGGGGACAGGGGGCGCGATGTCGGACTATGGCTACACCTTC
>TRBV6-5|TRBD2|TRBJ2-1|16
CASSSLAGGPRGEQFF
TGTGCCAGCAGTTCCCTAGCGGGGGGGCCTCGGGGGGAGCAGTTCTTC
>TRBV30|TRBD1|TRBJ2-7|11
CAWGQGYEQYF
TGTGCCTGGGGACAGGGCTACGAGCAGTACTTC
>TRBV5-1|.|TRBJ1-3|15
CASSSQTGTGNTIYF
TGCGCCAGCAGCTCCCAGACAGGAACTGGAAACACCATATATTTT
>TRBV5-1|TRBD2|TRBJ2-3|17
CASSLGVLAGSPDTQYF
TGCGCCAGCAGCTTGGGGGTCCTAGCGGGGAGTCCAGATACGCAGTATTTT
>TRBV11-2|TRBD1|TRBJ2-7|18
CASSLGIPGTGFTYEQYF
TGTGCCAGCAGCTTAGGGATCCCCGGGACAGGGTTCACCTACGAGCAGTACTTC
>TRBV6-5|.|TRBJ2-7|12
CASRATRNEQYF
TGTGCCAGTAGAGCGACGAGAAACGAGCAGTACTTC
>TRBV6-1|TRBD1|TRBJ2-2|14
CASAQGAMTGELFF
TGTGCCAGCGCCCAGGGGGCGATGACCGGGGAGCTGTTTTTT
>TRBV4-2|TRBD2|TRBJ2-5|18
CASSQDSLAGGRGETQYF
TGTGCCAGCAGCCAAGATAGCCTAGCGGGGGGGCGAGGGGAGACCCAGTACTTC
>TRBV7-2|.|TRBJ1-3|15
CASSVFQGSGNTIYF
TGTGCCAGCAGCGTGTTTCAGGGATCTGGAAACACCATATATTTT
>TRBV30|TRBD1|TRBJ1-2|14
CAWSSGQGSSGYTF
TGTGCCTGGAGTAGTGGACAGGGATCAAGTGGCTACACCTTC
>TRBV7-2|.|TRBJ2-2|12
CASSSDSRELFF
TGTGCCAGCAGCTCCGACAGCCGGGAGCTGTTTTTT
>TRBV5-6|.|TRBJ2-2|16
CASSLARTQKGGELFF
TGTGCCAGCAGCTTGGCTCGGACTCAAAAGGGCGGGGAGCTGTTTTTT
>TRBV9|TRBD1|TRBJ2-7|15
CASSVGRQGLYEQYF
TGTGCCAGCAGCGTAGGGCGACAGGGCTTGTACGAGCAGTACTTC
>TRBV18|.|TRBJ1-6|17
CASSPQVERFYNSPLHF
TGTGCCAGCTCACCCCAGGTCGAAAGATTCTATAATTCACCCCTCCACTTT
>TRBV19|TRBD1|TRBJ1-6|16
CASSIGTGEGNSPLHF
TGTGCCAGTAGTATCGGGACAGGGGAGGGTAATTCACCCCTCCACTTT
>TRBV7-9|TRBD2|TRBJ2-7|14
CASSLVAGHSEQYF
TGTGCCAGCAGCTTAGTAGCGGGACACAGCGAGCAGTACTTC
>TRBV5-1|TRBD1|TRBJ1-4|16
CASSLGGTDINEKLFF
TGCGCCAGCAGCTTGGGAGGGACAGACATTAATGAAAAACTGTTTTTT
>TRBV27|.|TRBJ1-3|15
CASSRTVSSGNTIYF
TGTGCCAGCAGTCGGACAGTGAGCTCTGGAAACACCATATATTTT
>TRBV7-8|TRBD1|TRBJ1-1|15
CASSFDRGLNTEAFF
TGTGCCAGCAGCTTCGACAGGGGGTTGAACACTGAAGCTTTCTTT
>TRBV29-1|.|TRBJ2-4|12
CSVDDGADIQYF
TGCAGCGTTGACGATGGGGCGGACATTCAGTACTTC
>TRBV15|.|TRBJ1-2|14
CATSRDLGGNGYTF
TGTGCCACCAGCAGAGATTTGGGAGGGAATGGCTACACCTTC
>TRBV28|.|TRBJ1-5|13
CASTGVADQPQHF
TGTGCCAGCACAGGGGTTGCGGACCAGCCCCAGCATTTT
>TRBV18|TRBD1|TRBJ1-4|17
CASSHTPRGPTNEKLFF
TGTGCCAGCTCCCATACCCCAAGGGGGCCAACTAATGAAAAACTGTTTTTT
>TRBV5-1|TRBD1|TRBJ1-1|13
CASSLGGTGEAFF
TGCGCCAGCAGCTTGGGGGGGACAGGGGAAGCTTTCTTT
>TRBV2|TRBD1|TRBJ1-5|15
CASSPDRVAAQPQHF
TGTGCCAGCAGTCCTGACAGGGTAGCAGCTCAGCCCCAGCATTTT
>TRBV5-6|.|TRBJ2-7|14
CASSLRQASYEQYF
TGTGCCAGCAGCCTGAGACAGGCGTCCTACGAGCAGTACTTC
>TRBV6-6|.|TRBJ2-1|16
CASSYSIAVPLSEQFF
TGTGCCAGCAGTTACTCGATAGCGGTTCCCCTTTCGGAGCAGTTCTTC
>TRBV5-1|.|TRBJ2-1|14
CASSYGQTVNEQFF
TGCGCCAGCAGCTACGGACAGACGGTCAATGAGCAGTTCTTC